This TCR beta chain was found in a study of blood T cell repertoires in COVID-19. Study-wide context: Sources were T cells, B-cell-depleted T cells, or PBMCs; the material itself was cDNA or gDNA.

Per the germline V gene, CDR1 is SGHAT and CDR2 is FQNNGV. The trim removed 5 bases at V and 3 bases at J, leaving 11 bases unmatched. The CDR3 totals 17 residues. Original analysis: Amplification from reference gene primers served as the basis for estimated nucleated cell counts. Sequencing was performed with immunoSEQ multiplex PCR; in TCRdb, only in-frame clones are kept and a portion is missing. That table supplies the V and J calls and clone size; D and trimming were determined from the DNA. Altogether around 470,000 clones are present, 85% to 90% being singletons, with the ten largest covering roughly 0.84%.

Sequencing was done on a sample of peripheral blood. The rearrangement uses TRBV11-2 and TRBJ2-1; 9 bases agree with TRBD2. This TCR was sampled from a man younger than 30 with COVID-19, enrolled during active disease. The CDR3 sequence: CASSHSAGGSVYNEQFF. The CDR3 bases are TGTGCCAGCAGCCATTCGGCGGGAGGGAGTGTCTACAATGAGCAGTTCTTC.